This T cell receptor (beta chain) stems from a study of blood T cells in healthy people across ages. A second PCR of roughly 6 to 12 cycles used a sample-barcoded 5' primer and a J-beta primer mix. Every cDNA molecule bore a tag from a template-switch adaptor containing 12 random nucleotides. TCRdb analysed the 5' RACE reads with MiXCR anew, one entry per CDR3 protein. The table shows 760,000 or so distinct CDR3 sequences, with 20% to 25% occurring only once. CDR1 is ENHRY, CDR2 SYGVKD, per germline. This CDR3 comprises 13 residues. A further study also used this sample, focusing on T cells of mothers and their children. Per that study: The study found slightly higher but non-significant overlap in related versus unrelated mother-child pairs.

Material for sequencing was blood. This chain joins TRBV10-3 and TRBJ2-5, with D tentatively TRBD1 (6 bases). The DNA end lines up better with TRBJ2-7; the J call may be wrong. The sequence derives from a boy between 10 and 17 years old in good health. The CDR3 DNA sequence: TGTGCCGCCCAGGGACACCCCTCCTACGAGCAGTACTTC. Translation: CAAQGHPSYEQYF.